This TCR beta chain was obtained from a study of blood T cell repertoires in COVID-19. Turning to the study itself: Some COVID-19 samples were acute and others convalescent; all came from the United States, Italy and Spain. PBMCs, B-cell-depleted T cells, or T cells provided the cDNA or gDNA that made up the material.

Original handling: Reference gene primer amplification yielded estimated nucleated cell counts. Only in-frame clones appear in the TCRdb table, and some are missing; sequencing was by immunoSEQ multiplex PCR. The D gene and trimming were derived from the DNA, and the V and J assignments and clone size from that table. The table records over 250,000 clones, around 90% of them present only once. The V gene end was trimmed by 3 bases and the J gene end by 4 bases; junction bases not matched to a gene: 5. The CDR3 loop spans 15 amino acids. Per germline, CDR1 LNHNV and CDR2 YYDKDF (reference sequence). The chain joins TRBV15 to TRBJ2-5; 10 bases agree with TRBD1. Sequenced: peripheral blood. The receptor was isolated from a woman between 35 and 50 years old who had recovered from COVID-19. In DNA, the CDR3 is TGTGCCACCAGCAGGACGACAGGGGGCGCAGAGACCCAGTACTTC. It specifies CATSRTTGGAETQYF.